This T cell receptor beta chain originates from a study of shared clonotypes between healthy human individuals. Profiled with immunoSEQ multiplex PCR; TCRdb holds only in-frame clones, not every one. The sample records 950,000 to 1,100,000 clones, about 76% being singletons. Sample: memory CD4+ T cells sorted from blood. Stated subset: CD45RA-negative fraction. The sequence came from a man between 18 and 35 years old in good health.

For the CDR3, the DNA is TGTGCCAGTAGTATATTGCAGGGAGGGACTTTCAATCAGCCCCAGCATTTT. Its translation: CASSILQGGTFNQPQHF. J is TRBJ1-5 and V is TRBV19, with a weak D call TRBD1 (5 bases). The CDR3 is made up of 17 amino acids. Per the germline V gene, CDR1 is LNHDA and CDR2 is SQIVND (reference sequence). V lost 2 bases and J 3 bases, leaving 17 bases between the germline ends.